The entry that follows covers one TCR beta chain sequence. Some clones are missing from TCRdb's copy, which holds only in-frame ones; the method was immunoSEQ multiplex PCR. The sample contains some 30,000 clones, around two thirds of which appear only once. This sample stems from a study of STAT5B mutations in CD4+ large granular lymphocyte leukemia. This CDR3 has 14 amino acids. J lost 6 bases, V lost 4 bases, and 6 bases had no gene match. Germline CDR1 and CDR2: KGHSH and LQKENI. The sequence was obtained from a human donor in good health. The sequenced sample was CD4+ T cells from blood buffy coats. The V gene is TRBV18, the J gene TRBJ2-7; 10 positions match TRBD1. CDR3 region: CASSLGDRGSEQYF. The CDR3 coding sequence is TGTGCCAGCTCACTAGGGGACAGGGGCTCCGAGCAGTACTTC.